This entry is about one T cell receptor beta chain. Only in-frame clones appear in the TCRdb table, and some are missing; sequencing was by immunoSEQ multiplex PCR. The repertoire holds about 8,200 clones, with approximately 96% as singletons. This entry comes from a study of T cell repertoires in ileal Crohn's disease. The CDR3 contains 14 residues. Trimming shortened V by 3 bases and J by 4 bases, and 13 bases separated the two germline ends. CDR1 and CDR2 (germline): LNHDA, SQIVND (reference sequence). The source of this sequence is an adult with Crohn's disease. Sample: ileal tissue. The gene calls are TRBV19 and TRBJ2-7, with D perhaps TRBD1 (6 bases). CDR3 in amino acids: CASSIGQPGYEQYF. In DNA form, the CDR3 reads TGTGCCAGTAGTATCGGACAGCCTGGGTACGAGCAGTACTTC.